This T cell receptor (beta chain) was identified during a study of T cells in Graves' hyperthyroidism and ophthalmopathy. The CDR3 runs to 11 residues. V was pared by 6 bases and J by 8 bases, with 2 bases of the junction left unmatched. This clonotype was observed many times. Researchers amplified the TCR beta CDR3 regions from RNA transcripts. HTBI primers were employed in a first-round RT-PCR of the TCR CDR3. TCRdb independently ran MiXCR on the multiplex PCR reads; one entry per CDR3 protein. The sample has roughly 290,000 distinct CDR3 sequences, roughly an eighth seen once. The chain couples TRBV12-3 or TRBV12-4 to TRBJ1-2, with 8 positions matching TRBD1. Material for sequencing was blood. The sequence was obtained from a woman between 35 and 50 years old with Graves' hyperthyroidism. CDR3 in amino acids: CASRGTGGYTF. CDR3 nucleotides: TGTGCCAGCAGAGGGACAGGAGGCTACACCTTC.